These 19 T cell receptor beta chains came from one sample sequenced in a study of T cell repertoires in aging, cancer and after chemotherapy. The template was genomic DNA from peripheral blood, not RNA. Rearranged V-D-J TRB sequences were amplified with a mixed TRB-A/B primer pool. TCRdb fed the multiplex PCR reads into MiXCR, producing one record per CDR3 protein. The table lists thousands of distinct CDR3 sequences, approximately 40% of them singletons. What was sequenced was blood. Receptors were obtained from a human donor with a blood cancer.

Regarding this clonotype: One junction end does not reproduce the germline sequence, and a read error may be involved. The chain is built from TRBV5-6 and TRBJ2-7; no clear D gene. The CDR3 loop spans 12 amino acids. From germline, CDR1 is SGHDT and CDR2 YYEEEE. The CDR3 is CASLRLRSEQYF. For the CDR3, the DNA is TGCGCCAGCCTCAGACTCAGGAGCGAGCAGTACTTC.

The rearrangement uses TRBV20-1 and TRBJ2-1; D remains unclear. Per germline, CDR1 DFQATT and CDR2 SNEGSKA (reference sequence). The CDR3 sequence is 14 residues long. V lost 5 bases to trimming and J lost 4 bases, with 15 bases between them. CDR3 loop: CSAGKRLGYNEQFF. CDR3 nucleotide sequence: TGCAGTGCTGGGAAGCGCCTAGGGTACAATGAGCAGTTCTTC.

The chain links TRBV19 to TRBJ2-5, with 12 bases identical to TRBD2. This CDR3 spans 20 amino acids. Germline V gene data show CDR1 as LNHDA and CDR2 as SQIVND (reference sequence). V lost 1 base to trimming and J lost 6 bases; unmatched junction nucleotides: 18. CDR3 in DNA: TGTGCCAGTAGTATAGGACTAGCGGGAGAGGGGACCCACCTTGGAAAGACCCAGTACTTC. Amino acid sequence: CASSIGLAGEGTHLGKTQYF.

The genes are TRBV6-6 and TRBJ2-1, with D tentatively TRBD1 (6 bases). The CDR3 totals 14 residues. Trimming took off 6 bases at V and 9 bases at J, with 18 bases between the two ends. Per the germline V gene, CDR1 is MNHNY and CDR2 is SVGAGI (reference sequence). The CDR3 coding sequence is TGTGCCAGCAGCAATGGGGCAGGGGACGGTGAGCAGTTCTTC. It encodes CASSNGAGDGEQFF.

V gene TRBV7-9 combines with J gene TRBJ1-6; 9 nucleotides match TRBD1. The CDR3 consists of 16 residues. After removal of 4 bases from V and 10 bases from J, the junction contained 11 bases not matched to a gene. CDR1 and CDR2 (germline): SEHNR, FQNEAQ (reference sequence). CDR3 bases: TGTGCCAGCAGCTCCTCGGGACAGGGTATTCGATCACCCCTCCACTTT. It specifies CASSSSGQGIRSPLHF.

This chain links TRBV6-5 with TRBJ2-7; 11 bases fit TRBD2. The V gene end was trimmed by 8 bases and the J gene end by 3 bases; junction bases not matched to a gene: 6. CDR1 is MNHEY and CDR2 is SVGAGI in the germline V gene. CDR3 length: 14 amino acids. The CDR3 protein is CASFDSGRDYEQYF. The CDR3, as DNA: TGTGCCAGCTTCGATAGCGGGAGGGACTACGAGCAGTACTTC.

This clonotype was recorded a few times. This rearrangement joins TRBV19 to TRBJ2-5; TRBD1 matches at 8 bases. The length of the CDR3 is 16 residues. The junction had 5 bases not matched to a gene; V was cut back by 0 bases and J by 2 bases. CDR1 and CDR2 from the germline V gene are LNHDA and SQIVND (reference sequence). CDR3 nucleotides: TGTGCCAGTAGTATAGATCGACACAGGGGGCAAGAGACCCAGTACTTC. Its translation: CASSIDRHRGQETQYF.

The CDR3 region is CASSFLLAVETQYF. The CDR3 nucleotides are TGTGCCAGCAGTTTCCTACTAGCGGTAGAGACCCAGTACTTC. The chain combines TRBV12-3 or TRBV12-4 with TRBJ2-5; TRBD2 agrees at 8 bases. V gave up 3 bases and J gave up 4 bases; unmatched junction bases: 4. The CDR3 runs 14 residues.

V usage is TRBV12-3 or TRBV12-4 and J usage is TRBJ2-1, with a weak D call TRBD2 (5 bases). CDR3 length: 12 amino acids. V lost 6 bases, J lost 9 bases, and 12 bases lay in between. CDR3 bases: TGTGCCAGCAGATTCGAGCGGTTTGAGCAGTTCTTC. Translating gives CASRFERFEQFF.

The chain employs TRBV6-1 and TRBJ2-7; 8 bases are shared with TRBD2. CDR1 and CDR2 from the germline V gene are MNHNS and SASEGT. Trimming cost V 7 bases and J 6 bases; bases outside gene matches: 8. This CDR3 region has 13 residues. CDR3 amino acids: CASTGGGFSEQYF. The CDR3 coding sequence is TGTGCCAGCACGGGGGGGGGTTTCTCCGAGCAGTACTTC.

On this clonotype: With a much larger clone just one base away, this may be a read error. The rearrangement links TRBV6-5 to TRBJ1-4; D not certain. Germline values: CDR1 MNHEY, CDR2 SVGAGI. This CDR3 has 15 residues. CDR3 DNA: TGTGCCAGCAGCCCTACCGTTTCAACTAATAAAAAACTGTTTTTT. It encodes CASSPTVSTNKKLFF.

This clonotype was seen a few times. The rearrangement uses TRBV12-3 or TRBV12-4 and TRBJ1-5, with TRBD1 as a possible D gene (5 bases). V lost 3 bases and J 0 bases, leaving 12 bases between the germline ends. This CDR3 region has 16 residues. Here the CDR3 DNA reads TGTGCCAGCAGTTTGCGAGGGCAGGGTAGCAATCAGCCCCAGCATTTT. It codes for CASSLRGQGSNQPQHF.

J is TRBJ1-4 and V is TRBV12-3 or TRBV12-4; D unresolved. The CDR3 covers 14 residues. V was clipped by 3 bases and J by 5 bases, with 10 bases between them. This CDR3 reads CASSLVSENEKLFF. In DNA form, the CDR3 reads TGTGCCAGCAGTTTGGTCAGCGAGAATGAAAAACTGTTTTTT.

This chain joins TRBV7-2 and TRBJ2-2; tentatively, D is TRBD1 (6 bases). Germline values: CDR1 SGHTA, CDR2 FQGNSA. The CDR3 totals 18 residues. Between the trimmed V and J ends, which lost 3 bases and 5 bases, there was a span of 22 bases. The CDR3 DNA follows: TGTGCCAGCAGCTTGCGGTTTCGGAACAGGGCCCATACCGGGGAGCTGTTTTTT. Residues: CASSLRFRNRAHTGELFF.

The chain joins TRBV6-5 to TRBJ2-7; D not certain. Deletions cut 2 bases from V and 0 bases from J, with 11 bases between. This CDR3 comprises 15 residues. CDR1 MNHEY and CDR2 SVGAGI come from the germline V gene. In nucleotides, the CDR3 is TGTGCCAGCAGTTACAAAGCGACGAGCTCCTACGAGCAGTACTTC. It yields the protein CASSYKATSSYEQYF.

The gene calls are TRBV27 and TRBJ2-1; D might be TRBD2 (7 bases). The CDR3 extends over 15 amino acids. The germline V and J ends were trimmed by 2 bases and 2 bases, with 10 bases remaining between them. Per germline, CDR1 MNHEY and CDR2 SMNVEV (reference sequence). The CDR3 sequence is CASSLKGGTYNEQFF. Here the CDR3 DNA reads TGTGCCAGCAGTTTAAAGGGGGGGACCTACAATGAGCAGTTCTTC.

This rearrangement joins TRBV29-1 to TRBJ1-2; TRBD1 agrees at 8 bases. The junction had 6 bases not matched to a gene; V was cut back by 5 bases and J by 4 bases. This CDR3 contains 13 residues. Germline V lookup: CDR1 SQVTM, CDR2 ANQGSEA. The CDR3: CSVSGQARYGYTF. CDR3 DNA sequence: TGCAGCGTTTCGGGACAGGCACGCTATGGCTACACCTTC.

This chain joins TRBV6-5 and TRBJ2-1; no clear D gene. The ends were cut back, 2 bases at V and 0 bases at J, with 11 bases in the middle. CDR3 length: 16 amino acids. CDR1 and CDR2 from the germline V gene are MNHEY and SVGAGI. CDR3 in amino acids: CASSYLPWGSYNEQFF. Here the CDR3 DNA reads TGTGCCAGCAGTTACCTTCCATGGGGCTCCTACAATGAGCAGTTCTTC.

The chain couples TRBV19 to TRBJ1-5; D is perhaps TRBD1 (5 bases). V lost 1 base and J 5 bases, leaving 9 bases between the germline ends. This CDR3 comprises 14 residues. In germline, CDR1 is LNHDA, CDR2 SQIVND (reference sequence). The chain's CDR3 is CASSIGGVYQPQHF. DNA for the CDR3: TGTGCCAGTAGTATAGGGGGGGTTTATCAGCCCCAGCATTTT.